The 27 T cell receptor beta chains below all came from one sample that was sequenced in a study of tumor-infiltrating lymphocytes in primary liver carcinoma. Out of unsorted whole blood came the blood RNA, and germline DNA was extracted as well. The authors made TCR beta cDNA from approximately 490 ng total RNA with a constant-region primer. Libraries of TCR beta came from three nested multiplex PCR rounds with slightly modified ARM-PCR. Researchers ran the first two PCR rounds for approximately 10 cycles each with TRBV1-TRBV30 forward primers and a C-beta reverse primer. Using its own MiXCR run on the multiplex PCR reads, TCRdb lists one record per CDR3 protein. The table has 250,000 to 400,000 distinct CDR3 sequences, approximately 60% seen once. Source material: peripheral blood. The receptors stem from a man aged 35-49 years with primary liver carcinoma and hepatitis B virus infection.

Comments on this clonotype: The CDR3 end shows no conserved phenylalanine or tryptophan, and so a read error is likely. V is TRBV5-6 and J is TRBJ1-6; D gene ambiguous. Per germline, CDR1 SGHDT and CDR2 YYEEEE. The CDR3 is made up of 15 amino acids. The V and J ends lost 5 bases and 7 bases respectively, with 16 bases between them. In DNA form, the CDR3 reads TGTGCCAGCAGTCCAAGGACTCCAGTGAATTCACCCCTCCACATT. This translates into CASSPRTPVNSPLHI.

For this clonotype: The junction departs from germline at one end; a sequencing error may be responsible. V usage is TRBV12-3 or TRBV12-4 and J usage is TRBJ2-7; TRBD1 agrees at 7 bases. This CDR3 spans 13 amino acids. CDR3 nucleotide sequence: TGTGCCTGCAGTTTGAGACAGGGCGGCGAGCAGTACTTC. Translated: CACSLRQGGEQYF.

This clonotype has at least ten counts. The chain joins TRBV5-4 to TRBJ2-3; tentative D call: TRBD1 (6 bases). The CDR3 loop spans 17 amino acids. Germline CDR1 is SGHNT and CDR2 is YYREEE (reference sequence). Trimming took off 0 bases at V and 1 base at J, with 15 bases between the two ends. The CDR3 DNA reads TGTGCCAGCAGCTTGGATCTGGCAGGGGTTGGCACAGATACGCAGTATTTT. Protein: CASSLDLAGVGTDTQYF.

Of note for this clonotype: A read error may explain this, as a much larger clone is one base away. The V and J genes are TRBV6-2 or TRBV6-3 and TRBJ1-5; D gene unclear. Trimming removed 1 base at V and 5 bases at J, with 6 bases between. Germline V gene sequence: CDR1 MNHEY, CDR2 SVGEGT. The length of the CDR3 is 13 residues. The CDR3 loop reads CASSYYADQPQHF. For the CDR3, the DNA is TGTGCCAGCAGTTACTATGCGGATCAGCCCCAGCATTTT.

At least ten counts were recorded for this clonotype. The gene calls are TRBV6-1 and TRBJ2-7; D call uncertain. V gave up 2 bases and J gave up 6 bases, with 5 bases separating them. The CDR3 is 11 amino acids. Germline V gene lookup returns CDR1 MNHNS and CDR2 SASEGT. CDR3 sequence reads: CASSEIREQYF. Written as DNA, the CDR3 is TGTGCCAGCAGTGAAATCCGCGAGCAGTACTTC.

This clonotype was seen ten or more times. V gene TRBV10-3 combines with J gene TRBJ2-3, with D maybe TRBD2 (7 bases). V was cut by 3 bases and J by 4 bases, with 11 bases left in between. This CDR3 has 14 residues. Germline CDR1 reads ENHRY; CDR2 reads SYGVKD. The CDR3, as DNA: TGTGCCATCAGTGAAGGGGGGGGCGCAGATACGCAGTATTTT. Amino acids: CAISEGGGADTQYF.

Concerning this clonotype itself: A clone one base away is much larger, so this may be a read error. The rearrangement links TRBV5-4 to TRBJ2-5; maybe TRBD2 (8 bases). Germline V CDR1 and CDR2: SGHNT, YYREEE (reference sequence). CDR3 length equals 14 residues. The CDR3 sequence is CANSGGQFQETQYF. Here the CDR3 DNA reads TGTGCCAACAGCGGGGGACAGTTCCAAGAGACCCAGTACTTC.

Remarks on this clonotype: Since a much larger clone is just one base distant, this may be a read error. The V and J genes are TRBV12-5 and TRBJ2-1; D is possibly TRBD1 or TRBD2 (5 bases each). Per germline, CDR1 LGHNT and CDR2 FRNRAP. This CDR3 is 18 amino acids long. CDR3 nucleotides: TGTGCTACTGGTTTGGTACGGGACGGAAGGCCCTCCTACAATGAGCAGTTCTTC. Amino acid sequence: CATGLVRDGRPSYNEQFF.

CDR3 in amino acids: CASSDRDREGEQYF. The CDR3 nucleotides are TGTGCCAGCAGTGACCGGGACAGGGAAGGCGAGCAGTACTTC. The V gene is TRBV12-3 or TRBV12-4, the J gene TRBJ2-7, with 9 bases fitting TRBD1. This CDR3 has 14 amino acids. Trimming cost V 5 bases and J 6 bases; bases outside gene matches: 8.

This rearrangement joins TRBV11-1 to TRBJ2-7; 12 bases align to TRBD1. The CDR3 spans 17 residues. The V segment lost 7 bases and the J segment 3 bases; nucleotides outside the gene matches: 13. CDR1 SGHAT and CDR2 FQDESV come from the germline V gene (reference sequence). The CDR3 here is CASTTSPGQGAFYEQYF. For the CDR3, the DNA is TGTGCCAGCACCACTAGTCCGGGACAGGGGGCGTTCTACGAGCAGTACTTC.

This clonotype was seen just once. A much larger clone lies a single base off, so this may be a read error. The chain couples TRBV5-4 to TRBJ2-1; no firm D call. Germline CDR1 is SGHNT and CDR2 is YYREEE (reference sequence). The V and J ends lost 3 bases and 8 bases respectively, with 9 bases between them. This CDR3 region has 12 residues. CDR3 bases: TGTGCCAGCAGCTCCCAAAACTATGAGCAGTTCTTC. This encodes CASSSQNYEQFF.

This clonotype was picked up one time. A much larger clone is a single base away; this may be a read error. The gene calls are TRBV6-5 and TRBJ1-1, with D maybe TRBD1 (6 bases). Per germline, CDR1 MNHEY and CDR2 SVGAGI. The CDR3 totals 13 residues. In DNA form, the CDR3 reads TGTGTCAGCAGTTACTTAGGACAGAATGAAGCTTTCTTT. This codes for CVSSYLGQNEAFF.

The chain joins TRBV7-9 to TRBJ2-5; the match to TRBD2 covers 13 bases. The germline V gene encodes CDR1 SEHNR and CDR2 FQNEAQ (reference sequence). The junction had 15 bases not matched to a gene; V was cut back by 3 bases and J by 5 bases. This CDR3 is built from 19 residues. The CDR3 sequence: CASSLGQGTSGTSGETQYF. In DNA form, the CDR3 reads TGTGCCAGCAGCTTGGGACAGGGGACTAGCGGGACTTCGGGTGAGACCCAGTACTTC.

A remark on this clonotype: Given the absence of the conserved phenylalanine or tryptophan at the CDR3 end, a read error is likely. V gene TRBV11-2 combines with J gene TRBJ1-1, with D unclear. The CDR3 runs 11 residues. The V gene's germline CDR1 is SGHAT and CDR2 FQNNGV. The CDR3 sequence: CVSSPGTEAFS. CDR3 in DNA: TGTGTCAGCAGCCCGGGCACTGAAGCTTTCTCT.

This clonotype was seen repeatedly, ten times or more. The rearrangement joins TRBV12-3 or TRBV12-4 to TRBJ1-5; D may be TRBD1 (6 bases). With 1 base removed from V and 5 bases from J, the gap between germline ends came to 12 bases. The CDR3 is 15 residues long. The CDR3 DNA reads TGTGCCAGCAGTTTAGAGGGGGGGGGGGATCAGCCCCAGCATTTT. Residues: CASSLEGGGDQPQHF.

The V call is TRBV11-2, the J call TRBJ2-5, with D possibly TRBD2 on 6 matching bases. The V gene's germline CDR1 is SGHAT and CDR2 FQNNGV. CDR3 length equals 12 residues. V was shortened by 6 bases and J by 9 bases, with 14 bases between the two germline ends. The CDR3 sequence is CASSYPGGAQYF. CDR3 coding DNA: TGTGCCAGCAGTTACCCCGGAGGGGCCCAGTACTTC. Filled out from reference TRBV11-2 and TRBJ2-5, the complete variable domain reads EAGVAQSPRYKIIEKRQSVAFWCNPISGHATLYWYQQILGQGPKLLIQFQNNGVVDDSQLPKDRFSAERLKGVDSTLKIQPAKLEDSAVYLCASSYPGGAQYFGPGTRLLVL.

In this sample, this clonotype turned up once. A much larger clone is a single base away; this may be a read error. The chain is built from TRBV29-1 and TRBJ2-7; 9 positions match TRBD1. Germline CDR1 is SQVTM and CDR2 is ANQGSEA. The CDR3 runs to 12 residues. The CDR3 DNA reads TGCAGCGGGGGACAGGGAGTAGGGGAGCACTACTTC. Translating gives CSGGQGVGEHYF.

Turning to this clonotype: This may arise from a read error, as a much more abundant clone is one base away. This chain uses TRBV30 with TRBJ1-2, with unresolved D. CDR3 size: 14 residues. V shed 4 bases and J shed 4 bases, with 16 bases lying between them. Germline CDR1 is GTSNPN and CDR2 is SVGIG (reference sequence). CDR3 DNA sequence: TGTGCCTGGAACACTTCGCCTCTTCTCTATGGCTACACCTTC. It encodes CAWNTSPLLYGYTF.

This clonotype has only one observation. The junction differs from germline at one of its ends, possibly a read error. J is TRBJ1-5 and V is TRBV4-1, with D possibly being TRBD1 (6 bases). The germline gives CDR1 MGHRA, CDR2 YSYEKL. The CDR3 loop spans 16 amino acids. The CDR3 DNA reads as TGCGCCAGGAGCCAAGTGTTAGGGGGGAGCAATCAGCCCCAACATTTT. Protein sequence: CARSQVLGGSNQPQHF.

This clonotype was seen more than once but under ten times. V is TRBV7-9 and J is TRBJ2-7; tentatively, D is TRBD1 (5 bases). Germline V gene sequence: CDR1 SEHNR, CDR2 FQNEAQ (reference sequence). The CDR3 contains 14 residues. Deletions cut 4 bases from V and 3 bases from J, with 13 bases between. CDR3 in DNA: TGTGCCAGCAGCTCCCTGGACACGAACTACGAGCAGTACTTC. Its translation is CASSSLDTNYEQYF. Together with reference TRBV7-9 and TRBJ2-7, the CDR3 gives the full variable domain: DTGVSQNPRHKITKRGQNVTFRCDPISEHNRLYWYRQTLGQGPEFLTYFQNEAQLEKSRLLSDRFSAERPKGSFSTLEIQRTEQGDSAMYLCASSSLDTNYEQYFGPGTRLTVT.

A note on this clonotype: This may stem from a read error, because a much larger clone lies one nucleotide away. The genes are TRBV4-2 and TRBJ1-4; tentatively, D is TRBD1 (5 bases). V lost 2 bases, J lost 4 bases, and 11 bases lay in between. Germline CDR1 is LGHNA and CDR2 is YNFKEQ. CDR3 length: 15 amino acids. The CDR3 DNA is TGTGCCAGCAGCCAAATTCGGGGCAGTAATGAAAAACTGTTTTTT. It encodes CASSQIRGSNEKLFF.

Comments on this clonotype: With a much larger clone just one base away, this may be a read error. V and J are TRBV28 and TRBJ2-3, with D tentatively TRBD1 (5 bases). The CDR3 is 17 amino acids. From germline, CDR1 is MDHEN and CDR2 SYDVKM. CDR3 nucleotide sequence: TGTGTCAGCAGTTTAGAGATTCTGGGGCCTAGCACAGATACGCAGTATTTT. This gives the protein CVSSLEILGPSTDTQYF.

Details on this clonotype: The junction departs from germline at one end; a sequencing error may be responsible. CDR3 amino acids: CAISRGRSQETQYF. DNA for the CDR3: TGTGCCATCAGCCGCGGACGGTCGCAAGAGACCCAGTACTTC. This chain uses TRBV7-8 with TRBJ2-5; D remains unclear. CDR1 SGHVS and CDR2 FQNEAQ come from the germline V gene. The CDR3 consists of 14 residues. Based on the CDR3 plus reference TRBV7-8 and TRBJ2-5, the full variable domain is GAGVSQSPRYKVAKRGQDVALRCDPISGHVSLFWYQQALGQGPEFLTYFQNEAQLDKSGLPSDRFFAERPEGSVSTLKIQRTQQEDSAVYLCAISRGRSQETQYFGPGTRLLVL.

Points on this clonotype: This may stem from a read error, because a much larger clone lies one nucleotide away. This sequence joins TRBV6-5 and TRBJ2-1; perhaps TRBD1 as D (5 bases). This CDR3 has 14 residues. CDR1 is MNHEY, CDR2 SVGAGI, per germline. V was cut by 8 bases and J by 3 bases, with 14 bases left in between. CDR3 sequence reads: CASSISQGYNEQFF. The CDR3 DNA reads TGTGCCAGCTCGATTAGCCAGGGCTACAATGAGCAGTTCTTC.

This clonotype was found a few times. The V call is TRBV5-1, the J call TRBJ1-6; 7 bases match TRBD1. Germline CDR1 reads SGHRS; CDR2 reads YFSETQ. There are 16 residues in the CDR3. J was trimmed by 7 bases and V by 2 bases; bases with no gene match: 9. The CDR3 DNA follows: TGCGCCAGCAGCTTTGCAGGGGGAGTTGGGAATTCACCCCTCCACTTT. Translation: CASSFAGGVGNSPLHF. Based on the CDR3 plus reference TRBV5-1 and TRBJ1-6, the full variable domain is KAGVTQTPRYLIKTRGQQVTLSCSPISGHRSVSWYQQTPGQGLQFLFEYFSETQRNKGNFPGRFSGRQFSNSRSEMNVSTLELGDSALYLCASSFAGGVGNSPLHFGNGTRLTVT.

This clonotype has a count of ten or more. The CDR3 is CASSHLAGDMSYEQYF. In DNA form, the CDR3 reads TGCGCCAGCAGCCATCTAGCGGGAGACATGTCCTACGAGCAGTACTTC. V is TRBV4-1 and J is TRBJ2-7; 10 bases are a match to TRBD2. Trimming cost V 3 bases and J 1 base; bases outside gene matches: 6. Per germline, CDR1 MGHRA and CDR2 YSYEKL. The CDR3 spans 16 residues.

On this clonotype itself: This clone may be a read error of a much larger clone one base away. This sequence joins TRBV28 and TRBJ2-6, with no clear D. The CDR3 sequence is 14 residues long. With 6 bases removed from V and 2 bases from J, the gap between germline ends came to 8 bases. In germline, CDR1 is MDHEN, CDR2 SYDVKM. This CDR3 reads CASRSPPGANVLTF. CDR3 DNA: TGTGCCAGCAGGTCCCCCCCTGGGGCCAACGTCCTGACTTTC.